The entry that follows covers one T cell receptor (beta chain) sequence. A few counts support this clonotype. The specificity of this receptor is unknown. No base quality information exists; no much larger clone differs at one position. The method was RT-PCR. The instrument was an Illumina HiSeq 2500. TCRdb cleaned the public reads at Q25 with fastp, built clones with MiXCR and kept in-frame beta chains. Rows matching on CDR3 protein sequence are summarized as one entry with the most common DNA and genes. This sample is represented by under 200,000 distinct CDR3 sequences; 12% of them were singletons. The ten top clones hold 25% to 30% of the sample. This sample is drawn from a study of response to subunit inactivated influenza vaccine (dated by TCRdb to 2016 to 2019). General notes on the study: The study used deep quantitative T cell receptor repertoire profiling to track responses to a trivalent subunit inactivated influenza vaccine.

Overall study outcomes, separate from this receptor: It was suggested by the authors that each seasonal influenza vaccination may recruit only a limited number of new T cells.

V loses 7 bases at its end and J loses 0 bases; junction bases beyond the gene matches: 6. The CDR3 numbers 15 residues from cysteine through phenylalanine. The sequence is cut down to CDR3 DNA, 45 bases in frame from base 1. As encoded in the germline V gene, CDR1 is ENHRY while CDR2 is SYGVKD. These data also featured in a second study, about T cells expressing NK-cell markers. Taken from the second paper: TCR beta cDNA libraries were made by 5'RACE template switching that added a universal primer site and unique molecular identifiers. Three sorted T-cell subsets (CD3+CD56+NKG2C+, CD3+CD56+NKG2C- and CD3+CD56-NKG2C+) from fewer than 10 donors had their TCR beta-chain repertoires profiled. Among the eight sequenced donors, only one was HCMV-seronegative, while the other seven were HCMV-seropositive. In several experiments an anti-gammadeltaTCR antibody was added to restrict sorting to alphabetaTCR-expressing T cells. In six donors, the dominant CD3+CD56+NKG2C+ clonotypes were among the top 10 CD8+ clonotypes and accounted for about 1.0-7.5% of CD8+ T cells. Those dominant clonotypes were again the most abundant among CD3+CD56-NKG2C+ cells in a few donors, at about 28.3-65%. Whether the expanded NKG2C-expressing T cell clones were specific for HCMV antigens remained unclear. Randomly selected healthy volunteers, three men and five women, were used as the eight sequenced donors. HCMV-specific IgG was detected in serum with a commercial ELISA kit to determine HCMV serostatus. Ficoll density gradient centrifugation was used to isolate peripheral blood mononuclear cells from blood. Using Miltenyi isolation kits, CD4+ and CD8+ T cells were isolated from PBMC through magnetic immunoseparation. cDNA synthesis was primed from the TCR beta constant segment and was followed by two successive PCR amplification steps. The libraries were sequenced on Illumina HiSeq 2000/2500, MiSeq or NextSeq, producing 2 x 150 bp reads. MIGEC was used to demultiplex reads and group the reads by UMI, and MiTCR was used to assemble and quantify clonotypes. To exclude erroneous sequences, only TCR cDNA sequences supported by at least two reads were retained. Downstream repertoire analysis used the tcR package, and clonotypes were matched across fractions by CDR3 nucleotide sequence plus V segment. VDJmatch was used to annotate antigen specificity against VDJdb, with one amino acid substitution in CDR3 permitted.

The receptor was derived from a man aged 50 or older who received an inactivated influenza vaccine. Donor details come from another sample of the same person, matched by shared clones. This chain joins TRBV10-3 to TRBJ2-1, with 7 bases aligning to TRBD2. The sequences come from CD8+ T cells sorted from PBMCs, collected about 13 days after vaccination. The DNA sequence follows: TGTGCCATCAACCCCGGGAGGAGCTCCTACAATGAGCAGTTCTTC. This is translated as CAINPGRSSYNEQFF.